This T cell receptor (beta chain) was obtained from a study of T-cell memory formation after mild COVID-19. Notes on the study in general: Contracting CD4+ clones sat mainly in CM and EM; CD8+ in EMRA.

TCR alpha and TCR beta cDNA libraries carrying sample barcodes and UMIs were produced by 5'RACE using constant-segment primers. Each CDR3 protein gets one entry after TCRdb re-called the 5' RACE reads with MiXCR. This table has approximately 560,000 distinct CDR3 sequences, roughly 17% appearing once. From germline, CDR1 is DFQATT and CDR2 SNEGSKA (reference sequence). The CDR3 is 15 residues long. V gave up 1 base and J gave up 0 bases, with 10 bases separating them. Remarks on this clonotype: Antigen specificity is unknown.

This receptor was taken from an adult woman who had mild COVID-19 (a few samples of this study predate the infection). Cell type and time point are not known. Sequenced material: PBMCs or a T cell subset sorted from them (not recorded which). This chain uses TRBV20-1 with TRBJ1-3; no firm D call. CDR3 DNA: TGCAGTGCTAGAGGGTCACCCAGCTCTGGAAACACCATATATTTT. Amino acids: CSARGSPSSGNTIYF.